This T cell receptor (beta chain) was recovered during a study of blood T cell repertoires in COVID-19. Study context: Sample material is recorded as cDNA or gDNA derived from T cells, B-cell-depleted T cells, or PBMCs.

Germline CDR1 LNHDA, CDR2 SQIVND (reference sequence). The CDR3 has 14 residues. The V end was cut by 8 bases, the J end by 2 bases, with 15 bases between. Original analysis: From reference gene primer amplification, estimates of nucleated cell counts were derived. Measured with immunoSEQ multiplex PCR; TCRdb has only the in-frame clones, and not every one. That table furnishes V, J and clone size, whereas the DNA furnished D and trimming. The sample holds about 180,000 clones; 82% are singletons and the top ten take about 8.4%. The chain employs TRBV19 and TRBJ1-2; D gene uncertain. The TCR originated in a woman between 70 and 85 years old with acute or convalescent COVID-19. The sequenced sample was peripheral blood. CDR3: CASQPQPRNYGYTF. The CDR3 coding sequence is TGTGCCAGTCAACCGCAACCGCGAAACTATGGCTACACCTTC.